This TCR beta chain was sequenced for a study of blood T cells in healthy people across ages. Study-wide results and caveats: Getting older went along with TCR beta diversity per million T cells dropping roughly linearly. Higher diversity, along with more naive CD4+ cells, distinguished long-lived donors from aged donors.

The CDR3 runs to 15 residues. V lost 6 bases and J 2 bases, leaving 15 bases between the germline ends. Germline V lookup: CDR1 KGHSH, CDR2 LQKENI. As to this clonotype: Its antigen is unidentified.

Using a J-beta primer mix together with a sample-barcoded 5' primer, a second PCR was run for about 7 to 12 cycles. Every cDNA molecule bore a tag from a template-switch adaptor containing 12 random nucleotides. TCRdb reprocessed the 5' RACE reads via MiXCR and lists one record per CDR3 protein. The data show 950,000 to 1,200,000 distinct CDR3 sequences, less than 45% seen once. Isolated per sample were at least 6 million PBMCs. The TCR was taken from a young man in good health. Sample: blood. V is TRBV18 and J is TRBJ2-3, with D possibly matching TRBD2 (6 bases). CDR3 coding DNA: TGTGCCAGCTCGCCCTACGGGGGACTCACAGATACGCAGTATTTT. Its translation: CASSPYGGLTDTQYF.